One and the same sample provided the 21 T cell receptor beta chains below, sequenced in a study of response to subunit inactivated influenza vaccine. Using its own MiXCR run on the RT-PCR reads, TCRdb lists one record per CDR3 protein. The table has hundreds of thousands of distinct CDR3 sequences, around 8% seen once; the top ten hold about an eighth. This specimen consisted of PBMCs from blood, obtained about 23 months after vaccination. These receptor sequences come from a man between 50 and 69 years old who received an inactivated influenza vaccine.

This clonotype was seen ten or more times. Here the CDR3 reads CASSPVTEAYEQYF. The DNA of the CDR3 is TGTGCCAGCTCACCAGTGACAGAAGCCTACGAGCAGTACTTC. The chain uses TRBV18 and TRBJ2-7, with D possibly being TRBD1 (5 bases). Per germline, CDR1 KGHSH and CDR2 LQKENI. The CDR3 sequence is 14 residues long. V was pared by 2 bases and J by 2 bases, with 10 bases between.

This clonotype was seen a few times. V gene TRBV7-9 combines with J gene TRBJ2-1; the D gene is possibly TRBD1 (6 bases). Trimming left V 5 bases short and J 4 bases short, with 12 bases between. This CDR3 has 14 residues. CDR1 and CDR2 (germline): SEHNR, FQNEAQ (reference sequence). DNA for the CDR3: TGTGCCAGCAGCATCCGGGACAAGTACAATGAGCAGTTCTTC. It is translated as CASSIRDKYNEQFF.

This clonotype was seen ten or more times. The V and J genes are TRBV7-3 and TRBJ1-1, with D uncertain. Trimming removed 8 bases from V and 0 bases from J, with 16 bases in between. This CDR3 region has 15 residues. From germline, CDR1 is SGHTA and CDR2 FQGTGA. The CDR3 bases are TGTGCCAGCTCACCACCCGGCAGGCTGAACACTGAAGCTTTCTTT. As protein: CASSPPGRLNTEAFF.

In this sample, this clonotype turned up many times. J is TRBJ1-3 and V is TRBV7-3, with TRBD1 matching 9 bases. The CDR3 contains 16 residues. After removal of 5 bases from V and 4 bases from J, the junction contained 9 bases not matched to a gene. From germline, CDR1 is SGHTA and CDR2 FQGTGA. The CDR3 here is CASSLRTGVLGNTIYF. The CDR3 region has the DNA TGTGCCAGCAGCCTAAGGACAGGGGTCTTAGGAAACACCATATATTTT.

This clonotype has a handful of counts. The rearrangement uses TRBV7-3 and TRBJ2-7, with a possible D match to TRBD2 (6 bases). The CDR3 is made up of 16 amino acids. Germline values: CDR1 SGHTA, CDR2 FQGTGA. V dropped 2 bases and J dropped 2 bases, with 16 bases sitting between them. CDR3 sequence reads: CASSLHGLAPTYEQYF. The CDR3 coding sequence is TGTGCCAGCAGCTTACATGGGCTAGCGCCAACCTACGAGCAGTACTTC.

The rearrangement uses TRBV5-1 and TRBJ2-2, with 12 bases aligning to TRBD2. The CDR3 is made up of 16 amino acids. Germline assignment: CDR1 SGHRS and CDR2 YFSETQ. Trimming cost V 4 bases and J 5 bases; bases outside gene matches: 6. CDR3 protein: CASSPTSGGVTGELFF. Written as DNA, the CDR3 is TGCGCCAGCAGCCCGACTAGCGGGGGAGTGACCGGGGAGCTGTTTTTT.

The chain couples TRBV15 to TRBJ2-3, with D maybe TRBD2 (7 bases). The CDR3 loop spans 16 amino acids. Trimming shortened V by 5 bases and J by 1 base, and 16 bases separated the two germline ends. The germline V gene has CDR1 LNHNV and CDR2 YYDKDF (reference sequence). The CDR3 reads CATSSRLAGGTDTQYF. CDR3 DNA sequence: TGTGCCACCAGCTCCCGACTAGCAGGGGGCACAGATACGCAGTATTTT.

This clonotype came up many times. V usage is TRBV20-1 and J usage is TRBJ2-2, with 8 positions matching TRBD1. The trim removed 6 bases at V and 3 bases at J, leaving 9 bases unmatched. CDR1 is DFQATT, CDR2 SNEGSKA, per germline (reference sequence). CDR3 length: 15 residues. The CDR3 sequence: CSAPRTGMDTGELFF. The CDR3 DNA sequence: TGCAGTGCCCCGAGGACAGGGATGGACACCGGGGAGCTGTTTTTT.

This clonotype was found a few times. The V gene is TRBV12-3 or TRBV12-4, the J gene TRBJ2-7; weak D call: TRBD2 (6 bases). This CDR3 has 15 residues. V lost 6 bases, J lost 0 bases, and 15 bases lay in between. The CDR3: CASSHSGASSYEQYF. The CDR3 DNA reads as TGTGCCAGCAGCCATAGCGGAGCGAGCTCCTACGAGCAGTACTTC.

This clonotype has more than one count but fewer than ten. The chain recombines TRBV20-1 with TRBJ1-1; 10 nucleotides agree with TRBD1. V was clipped by 6 bases and J by 4 bases; unmatched bases: 5. Germline V gene data show CDR1 as DFQATT and CDR2 as SNEGSKA (reference sequence). CDR3 length equals 13 residues. The CDR3, as DNA: TGCAGTGCCCAGGACAGGGGGGCCACTGAAGCTTTCTTT. Translating it yields CSAQDRGATEAFF.

This clonotype has more than one count but fewer than ten. The chain carries TRBV9 and TRBJ2-5, with 7 bases that match TRBD1. CDR3 size: 15 residues. The germline V gene encodes CDR1 SGDLS and CDR2 YYNGEE. Trimming took 0 bases from V and 5 from J; bases not matched to a gene: 7. CDR3 in DNA: TGTGCCAGCAGCGTAGGGGTAGGGGGCACTGAGACCCAGTACTTC. Its translation is CASSVGVGGTETQYF.

This clonotype was recorded many times. The junction and the germline gene differ at one end; a read error may be behind it. The V gene is TRBV12-3 or TRBV12-4, the J gene TRBJ2-1, with D perhaps TRBD2 (5 bases). The CDR3 runs 8 residues. The CDR3 DNA is TGTGCCAGCAGCCGGGGATCCTTC. Encoded protein: CASSRGSF.

This clonotype was picked up many times. V and J are TRBV28 and TRBJ2-7; D remains ambiguous. Trimming cost V 5 bases and J 6 bases, with 8 bases left between them. Germline V gives CDR1 MDHEN, CDR2 SYDVKM. The CDR3 consists of 11 residues. The CDR3 nucleotides are TGTGCCAGCAGTCAATACTTCGAGCAGTACTTC. Translating gives CASSQYFEQYF.

The V call is TRBV7-9, the J call TRBJ1-4, with D tentatively TRBD1 (6 bases). The germline V and J ends were trimmed by 5 bases and 8 bases, with 18 bases remaining between them. Germline V gene lookup returns CDR1 SEHNR and CDR2 FQNEAQ (reference sequence). The CDR3 covers 15 residues. DNA for the CDR3: TGTGCCAGCAGCCCTAGACAGGCGGTAGTGGAAAAACTGTTTTTT. Translating gives CASSPRQAVVEKLFF.

This clonotype was detected many times. The chain recombines TRBV20-1 with TRBJ2-1; D possibly matches TRBD1 or TRBD2 (5 bases each). CDR3 length equals 17 residues. Per the germline V gene, CDR1 is DFQATT and CDR2 is SNEGSKA (reference sequence). Between the trimmed V and J ends, which lost 1 base and 0 bases, there was a span of 16 bases. CDR3 protein: CSARADGWGSSYNEQFF. The CDR3 DNA reads as TGCAGTGCTAGAGCCGATGGTTGGGGGAGCTCCTACAATGAGCAGTTCTTC.

This clonotype was detected many times. This sequence joins TRBV11-2 and TRBJ1-1; D is unclear. From germline, CDR1 is SGHAT and CDR2 FQNNGV. This CDR3 comprises 14 residues. V was trimmed by 5 bases and J by 3 bases, leaving 13 bases between them. CDR3 nucleotide sequence: TGTGCCAGCAGCCCGTCGGGGAGGGACACTGAAGCTTTCTTT. Protein: CASSPSGRDTEAFF.

The CDR3 coding sequence is TGTGCCAGTAGCATTGAGAGGGGTCTAGGAGCAGATACGCAGTATTTT. Translated: CASSIERGLGADTQYF. The genes are TRBV19 and TRBJ2-3; D possibly matches TRBD1 or TRBD2 (5 bases each). In germline, CDR1 is LNHDA, CDR2 SQIVND (reference sequence). The CDR3 consists of 16 residues. V lost 6 bases to trimming and J lost 4 bases, with 20 bases between them.

This clonotype was found many times. The V call is TRBV5-1, the J call TRBJ2-1, with 8 bases fitting TRBD2. CDR3 length: 17 amino acids. The J segment lost 0 bases and the V segment lost 0 bases, leaving 5 bases of the junction unmatched. CDR1 SGHRS and CDR2 YFSETQ come from the germline V gene. The CDR3 DNA sequence: TGCGCCAGCAGCTTGGGAATAGCGGGGAGCTCCTACAATGAGCAGTTCTTC. Its translation: CASSLGIAGSSYNEQFF.

This clonotype was counted ten times or more. CDR3: CSVGQDNSPLHF. As DNA, the CDR3 is TGCAGCGTCGGACAAGATAATTCACCCCTCCACTTT. This chain connects TRBV29-1 to TRBJ1-6, with D possibly matching TRBD1 (5 bases). Trimming shortened V by 6 bases and J by 5 bases, and 8 bases separated the two germline ends. CDR3 size: 12 residues. The germline V gene has CDR1 SQVTM and CDR2 ANQGSEA.

This clonotype appeared once. A read error is possible here, since a much larger clone lies one base away. V gene TRBV10-3 combines with J gene TRBJ2-3; TRBD2 matches at 9 bases. CDR1 and CDR2 from the germline V gene are ENHRY and SYGVKD. The CDR3 extends over 18 amino acids. J gave up 4 bases and V 2 bases, and 13 bases lay outside the gene matches. The CDR3 is CAISERPAGGLYSDTQYF. CDR3 DNA sequence: TGTGCCATCAGTGAGCGCCCGGCGGGGGGGCTCTATTCAGATACGCAGTATTTT.

This clonotype was counted a few times. V and J are TRBV20-1 and TRBJ2-3; 12 bases line up with TRBD2. V was pared by 5 bases and J by 2 bases, with 23 bases of the junction left unmatched. The CDR3 runs 21 residues. CDR1 is DFQATT and CDR2 is SNEGSKA in the germline V gene (reference sequence). The CDR3 sequence: CSAYKKGRLAGVWAYTDTQYF. The CDR3 DNA sequence: TGCAGTGCTTATAAGAAAGGGCGACTAGCGGGAGTTTGGGCCTACACAGATACGCAGTATTTT.